The 15 T cell receptor beta chains below come from one sample, sequenced in a study of blood T cells in healthy people across ages. Then a second PCR, running roughly 6 to 12 cycles, was carried out with a sample-barcoded 5' primer and a J-beta primer mix. TCRdb reprocessed the 5' RACE reads via MiXCR and lists one record per CDR3 protein. The sample contains roughly 800,000 distinct CDR3 sequences, roughly 64% of which appear only once. The sample was blood. These TCRs come from a young man in good health.

The chain recombines TRBV20-1 with TRBJ2-7; 8 bases agree with TRBD1. Per the germline V gene, CDR1 is DFQATT and CDR2 is SNEGSKA (reference sequence). The CDR3 has 14 amino acids. Trimming removed 3 bases from V and 0 bases from J; junction bases left unmatched: 4. The CDR3 nucleotides are TGCAGTGCTAGCATCGGGACAGGCTCCTACGAGCAGTACTTC. Its translation: CSASIGTGSYEQYF.

The rearrangement joins TRBV27 to TRBJ2-1; possibly TRBD1 for D (5 bases). Germline CDR1 is MNHEY and CDR2 is SMNVEV (reference sequence). Between the trimmed V and J ends, which lost 1 base and 8 bases, there was a span of 21 bases. The CDR3 runs 17 residues. CDR3 amino acids: CASSLFFLDKGRDEQFF. CDR3 in DNA: TGTGCCAGCAGTTTATTCTTCTTGGACAAGGGTCGGGATGAGCAGTTCTTC.

This rearrangement joins TRBV12-3 or TRBV12-4 to TRBJ1-2; D remains ambiguous. V was pared by 8 bases and J by 4 bases, with 17 bases between. This CDR3 comprises 14 residues. CDR3 sequence: CASGSNRNFYGYTF. CDR3 nucleotides: TGTGCCAGCGGGTCCAACCGGAACTTCTATGGCTACACCTTC.

For the CDR3, the DNA is TGTGCCAGCAGCCAGGTCGTGGGGGCTGGAGATACGCAGTATTTT. It codes for CASSQVVGAGDTQYF. The chain couples TRBV7-2 to TRBJ2-3; perhaps TRBD1 as D (6 bases). The CDR3 spans 15 residues. The germline CDR1 and CDR2 sequences are SGHTA and FQGNSA. Trimming cost V 5 bases and J 5 bases, with 17 bases left between them.

V gene TRBV24-1 combines with J gene TRBJ2-1; the match to TRBD2 covers 8 bases. The DNA end lines up better with TRBJ2-7; the J call may be wrong. This CDR3 contains 13 residues. Germline values: CDR1 KGHDR, CDR2 SFDVKD. CDR3 protein: CASGGRGYNEQYF. CDR3 DNA sequence: TGTGCCAGCGGGGGGAGAGGATACAATGAGCAGTACTTC.

A remark on this clonotype: A junction boundary mismatches the germline segment, possibly from a read error. This sequence joins TRBV7-7 and TRBJ2-1; D might be TRBD2 (6 bases). The CDR3 sequence is 14 residues long. Germline V gene sequence: CDR1 SSHAT, CDR2 FNYEAQ (reference sequence). The CDR3 DNA reads TGTGCTAGCAGCCCTAGCGAGTGGGACAATGAGCAGTTCTTC. Its protein is CASSPSEWDNEQFF.

The chain uses TRBV2 and TRBJ2-5; a possible D gene is TRBD2 (6 bases). Trimming removed 8 bases from V and 4 bases from J, with 14 bases in between. The CDR3 sequence is 13 residues long. Germline values: CDR1 SNHLY, CDR2 FYNNEI. The chain's CDR3 is CASLPGLPETQYF. For the CDR3, the DNA is TGTGCCAGCCTTCCGGGACTCCCAGAGACCCAGTACTTC.

V is TRBV29-1 and J is TRBJ2-1; tentatively, D is TRBD1 (9 bases). Germline V CDR1 and CDR2: SQVTM, ANQGSEA. The CDR3 is 14 amino acids. Trimming shortened V by 6 bases and J by 9 bases, and 21 bases separated the two germline ends. CDR3 sequence reads: CSVAVLAGQGEQFF. CDR3 coding DNA: TGCAGCGTGGCGGTATTAGCGGGACAGGGTGAGCAGTTCTTC.

This clonotype was picked up a small number of times. J is TRBJ1-2 and V is TRBV12-3 or TRBV12-4; D possibly corresponds to TRBD1 (5 bases). The CDR3 has 12 residues. V dropped 8 bases and J dropped 8 bases, with 15 bases sitting between them. In DNA, the CDR3 is TGTGCCAGCTCCCAGGGCGAGGGGGGCTACACCTTC. Encoded protein: CASSQGEGGYTF.

The chain carries TRBV7-9 and TRBJ1-1, with 7 bases that match TRBD1. This CDR3 comprises 14 residues. Germline trimming cut 4 bases from V and 1 base from J; bases unmatched to any gene: 3. Germline V lookup: CDR1 SEHNR, CDR2 FQNEAQ (reference sequence). This CDR3 is CASSSQGENTEAFF. CDR3 sequence (DNA): TGTGCCAGCAGCTCCCAGGGGGAGAACACTGAAGCTTTCTTT. The variable domain in full, with the rest retrieved from reference TRBV7-9 and TRBJ1-1, is DTGVSQNPRHKITKRGQNVTFRCDPISEHNRLYWYRQTLGQGPEFLTYFQNEAQLEKSRLLSDRFSAERPKGSFSTLEIQRTEQGDSAMYLCASSSQGENTEAFFGQGTRLTVV.

V usage is TRBV10-3 and J usage is TRBJ1-2; D remains ambiguous. CDR1 and CDR2 from the germline V gene are ENHRY and SYGVKD. V was cut by 0 bases and J by 4 bases, with 12 bases left in between. The CDR3 runs 15 residues. The CDR3 spells CAISESVLTGYGYTF. CDR3 in DNA: TGTGCCATCAGTGAGTCGGTGCTGACGGGCTATGGCTACACCTTC.

Concerning this clonotype itself: The DNA is omitted, as the CDR3 cannot be located on it reliably, and the CDR3 follows TCRdb's listing. This chain connects TRBV7-2 to TRBJ2-1; the table's D call, TRBD2, was not checked against the DNA. Germline V lookup: CDR1 SGHTA, CDR2 FQGNSA. The CDR3 is 17 residues long, ends included. Here the CDR3 reads CASSLAPSASTLDEQFF.

This sequence joins TRBV7-9 and TRBJ1-6; a possible D gene is TRBD1 (5 bases). V shed 1 base and J shed 7 bases, with 17 bases lying between them. CDR1 is SEHNR and CDR2 is FQNEAQ in the germline V gene (reference sequence). This CDR3 is built from 17 residues. CDR3 DNA sequence: TGTGCCAGCAGCTTAGTAGTAGGGCAGGGATGGAATTCACCCCTCCACTTT. Its translation: CASSLVVGQGWNSPLHF.

The V call is TRBV7-2, the J call TRBJ1-4; 7 bases match TRBD1. Germline V CDR1 and CDR2: SGHTA, FQGNSA. V was clipped by 9 bases and J by 8 bases; unmatched bases: 9. The CDR3 runs 13 residues. The DNA of the CDR3 is TGTGCCAGAAGCGCGTGGACAGGCGAAAAACTGTTTTTT. Amino acid sequence: CARSAWTGEKLFF.

This clonotype has a handful of counts. The genes are TRBV20-1 and TRBJ1-4; D gene ambiguous. The V gene lost 3 bases and the J gene lost 5 bases, with 7 bases spanning the gap. Germline lookup yields CDR1 DFQATT and CDR2 SNEGSKA (reference sequence). This CDR3 has 12 residues. For the CDR3, the DNA is TGCAGTGCTAGTGGCGACAATGAAAAACTGTTTTTT. This translates into CSASGDNEKLFF.